These 31 T cell receptor beta chains were sequenced from one sample in a study of Ad26.COV2.S vaccination and SARS-CoV-2 variants. Regarding treatment: around 19 received Ad26.COV2.S at low or high dose, single or two shots; several received placebo; per-sample allocation not given. Repertoires come from day 63 after the first vaccine or placebo injection. The method was immunoSEQ multiplex PCR; TCRdb's version includes in-frame clones alone and lacks a portion of them. The sample lists hundreds of thousands of clones, approximately 90% seen once, with 6.4% in the top ten. The sequencing here drew on peripheral blood, taken in a trial of Ad26.COV2.S vaccine versus placebo. These receptors came from a person between 18 and 60 years old who received the Ad26.COV2.S COVID-19 vaccine or a placebo.

J is TRBJ1-1 and V is TRBV9, with D possibly TRBD1 on 5 matching bases. CDR3 length equals 13 residues. Germline V gene sequence: CDR1 SGDLS, CDR2 YYNGEE. Trimming pared 3 bases from V and 5 bases from J, leaving 11 bases between. In DNA form, the CDR3 reads TGTGCCAGCAGCGGCACCAGGGTTACTGAAGCTTTCTTT. It is translated as CASSGTRVTEAFF.

This sequence joins TRBV6-5 and TRBJ2-1; 11 nucleotides agree with TRBD2. V lost 5 bases to trimming and J lost 5 bases; unmatched junction nucleotides: 5. The CDR3 sequence is 15 residues long. The germline V gene encodes CDR1 MNHEY and CDR2 SVGAGI. The CDR3 bases are TGTGCCAGCAGTCCCCCGGGACTAGCGGACAATGAGCAGTTCTTC. Amino acid sequence: CASSPPGLADNEQFF.

V usage is TRBV5-6 and J usage is TRBJ2-5; 7 nucleotides line up with TRBD1. With V trimmed by 2 bases and J by 1 base, 11 bases remained unmatched. CDR1 and CDR2 from the germline V gene are SGHDT and YYEEEE. This CDR3 has 17 amino acids. DNA of the CDR3: TGTGCCAGCAGCTTAATCCCCACAAGGACAGGCCAAGAGACCCAGTACTTC. Translated: CASSLIPTRTGQETQYF.

The gene calls are TRBV10-3 and TRBJ1-2, with 7 bases identical to TRBD1. J lost 6 bases, V lost 4 bases, and 5 bases had no gene match. This CDR3 region has 13 residues. Germline CDR1 reads ENHRY; CDR2 reads SYGVKD. The chain's CDR3 is CAISADRAHGYTF. CDR3 DNA sequence: TGTGCCATCAGTGCAGACAGGGCCCATGGCTACACCTTC.

CDR3 sequence reads: CASSLIAANTGELFF. In nucleotides, the CDR3 is TGTGCCAGCAGCCTAATAGCGGCGAACACCGGGGAGCTGTTTTTT. This chain connects TRBV13 to TRBJ2-2, with D tentatively TRBD2 (6 bases). V was trimmed by 5 bases and J by 0 bases, leaving 10 bases between them. Germline CDR1 and CDR2: PRHDT and FYEKMQ (reference sequence). The CDR3 spans 15 residues.

The rearrangement uses TRBV30 and TRBJ2-7; D possibly matches TRBD1 or TRBD2 (5 bases each). This CDR3 region has 12 residues. In germline, CDR1 is GTSNPN, CDR2 SVGIG (reference sequence). V was shortened by 5 bases and J by 3 bases, with 11 bases between the two germline ends. As DNA, the CDR3 is TGTGCCTGGGACTCTGGGGGCTACGAGCAGTACTTC. This sequence encodes CAWDSGGYEQYF. The full variable domain, completed using reference TRBV30 and TRBJ2-7, is SQTIHQWPATLVQPVGSPLSLECTVEGTSNPNLYWYRQAAGRGLQLLFYSVGIGQISSEVPQNLSASRPQDRQFILSSKKLLLSDSGFYLCAWDSGGYEQYFGPGTRLTVT.

Only one count was recorded for this clone. The V call is TRBV6-5, the J call TRBJ2-2, with D tentatively TRBD1 or TRBD2 (5 bases each). The CDR3 covers 15 residues. Germline V gene sequence: CDR1 MNHEY, CDR2 SVGAGI. V shed 6 bases and J shed 8 bases, with 19 bases lying between them. CDR3 amino acids: CASSRPGLNPGELFF. CDR3 DNA sequence: TGTGCCAGCAGCCGGCCGGGGCTCAACCCGGGGGAGCTGTTTTTT.

The J gene is TRBJ2-3, the V gene TRBV7-2; D uncertain. The CDR3 runs to 14 residues. Trimming took off 1 base at V and 7 bases at J, with 12 bases between the two ends. Germline V gene lookup returns CDR1 SGHTA and CDR2 FQGNSA. The CDR3, as DNA: TGTGCCAGCAGCTTAGGGTTAAAGTCCTATACGCAGTATTTT. This translates into CASSLGLKSYTQYF.

This clone was detected only a few times. The V call is TRBV27, the J call TRBJ2-7; 7 positions agree with TRBD1. The CDR3 is made up of 12 amino acids. The trim removed 6 bases at V and 6 bases at J, leaving 5 bases unmatched. Germline V gives CDR1 MNHEY, CDR2 SMNVEV (reference sequence). The CDR3, as DNA: TGTGCCAGCAGCCCAAGGGGGCGCGAGCAGTACTTC. It is translated as CASSPRGREQYF.

V and J are TRBV6-5 and TRBJ2-1, with D possibly called TRBD1 or TRBD2 (5 bases each). V dropped 8 bases and J dropped 13 bases, with 21 bases sitting between them. Per the germline V gene, CDR1 is MNHEY and CDR2 is SVGAGI. CDR3 size: 13 residues. The CDR3 coding sequence is TGTGCCAGCGGGGCCGTTACTGGGCGGGCACAGTTCTTC. Translated: CASGAVTGRAQFF.

The chain couples TRBV5-4 to TRBJ1-1; D remains ambiguous. Germline V gene lookup returns CDR1 SGHNT and CDR2 YYREEE (reference sequence). V gave up 0 bases and J gave up 0 bases, with 12 bases separating them. There are 16 residues in the CDR3. CDR3 in amino acids: CASSLARGGMNTEAFF. In nucleotides, the CDR3 is TGTGCCAGCAGCTTGGCCCGGGGAGGGATGAACACTGAAGCTTTCTTT.

The genes are TRBV7-9 and TRBJ1-4; D gene uncertain. Trimming stripped 5 bases from V and 0 bases from J, with 7 bases between. The CDR3 runs to 14 residues. Per germline, CDR1 SEHNR and CDR2 FQNEAQ (reference sequence). The CDR3, as DNA: TGTGCCAGCAGCCCAGCCCCAACTAATGAAAAACTGTTTTTT. It codes for CASSPAPTNEKLFF.

The chain uses TRBV12-5 and TRBJ1-2; tentatively, D is TRBD1 (5 bases). The CDR3 length is 15 residues. Trimming took 9 bases from V and 4 from J, leaving 21 bases between them. CDR1 and CDR2 from the germline V gene are LGHNT and FRNRAP. The CDR3 bases are TGTGCTAGCGATTCAAACGGGGCAGAGTTCTATGGCTACACCTTC. Translated: CASDSNGAEFYGYTF.

The rearrangement links TRBV6-5 to TRBJ1-3, with D maybe TRBD1 (6 bases). The CDR3 loop spans 13 amino acids. V was trimmed by 6 bases and J by 2 bases, leaving 8 bases between them. Germline assignment: CDR1 MNHEY and CDR2 SVGAGI. The CDR3 sequence: CASSRGPGNTIYF. CDR3 DNA: TGTGCCAGCAGCCGGGGGCCTGGAAACACCATATATTTT.

The J gene is TRBJ2-2, the V gene TRBV6-5, with 7 bases lining up with TRBD2. Germline lookup yields CDR1 MNHEY and CDR2 SVGAGI. V lost 7 bases, J lost 0 bases, and 5 bases stayed unmatched. This CDR3 spans 15 amino acids. CDR3 nucleotides: TGTGCCAGCAAGGGGACTAACACGAACACCGGGGAGCTGTTTTTT. It specifies CASKGTNTNTGELFF.

The CDR3 loop is CASSQRLVMNTEAFF. The DNA for the CDR3 is TGTGCCAGCAGCCAACGGCTCGTCATGAACACTGAAGCTTTCTTT. This rearrangement joins TRBV4-2 to TRBJ1-1; no clear D gene. The CDR3 spans 15 residues. Germline CDR1 reads LGHNA; CDR2 reads YNFKEQ. The V end was cut by 2 bases, the J end by 0 bases, with 10 bases between.

The chain carries TRBV3-1 (or the pseudogene TRBV3-2) and TRBJ2-1, with 10 bases identical to TRBD2. The CDR3 is 15 amino acids. The V segment lost 3 bases and the J segment 4 bases; nucleotides outside the gene matches: 3. From germline, CDR1 is LGHDT and CDR2 YNNKEL (reference sequence). The CDR3: CASSQTSGPYNEQFF. DNA of the CDR3: TGTGCCAGCAGCCAGACTAGCGGGCCTTACAATGAGCAGTTCTTC.

The chain couples TRBV19 to TRBJ1-2, with D tentatively TRBD1 (6 bases). This CDR3 spans 13 amino acids. Trimming took off 2 bases at V and 8 bases at J, with 12 bases between the two ends. CDR1 and CDR2 from the germline V gene are LNHDA and SQIVND (reference sequence). CDR3 nucleotides: TGTGCCAGTAGTATACGGGCGCAGGGGGGCTACACCTTC. Amino acid sequence: CASSIRAQGGYTF.

V usage is TRBV2 and J usage is TRBJ1-4; D is perhaps TRBD1 (5 bases). CDR1 is SNHLY and CDR2 is FYNNEI in the germline V gene. The V gene lost 6 bases and the J gene lost 7 bases, with 9 bases spanning the gap. The CDR3 has 12 residues. The DNA for the CDR3 is TGTGCCAGCAGGGGCGGGGCTGAAAAACTGTTTTTT. Protein product: CASRGGAEKLFF.

This rearrangement joins TRBV19 to TRBJ2-1; 9 bases map to TRBD2. CDR3 length equals 17 residues. Germline loops: CDR1 LNHDA, CDR2 SQIVND (reference sequence). Unmatched junction bases numbered 10, after V lost 5 bases and J lost 2 bases. The CDR3 spells CASSDPRRGRAYNEQFF. CDR3 sequence (DNA): TGTGCCAGTAGTGATCCTAGGCGCGGGAGGGCCTACAATGAGCAGTTCTTC.

The rearrangement joins TRBV7-8 to TRBJ2-5; 7 bases fit TRBD1. Germline V gene data show CDR1 as SGHVS and CDR2 as FQNEAQ. CDR3 length: 12 amino acids. Trimming removed 1 base from V and 11 bases from J; junction bases left unmatched: 4. The chain's CDR3 is CASSLVDRAQYF. CDR3 DNA sequence: TGTGCCAGCAGCTTAGTCGACAGGGCTCAGTACTTC.

The V call is TRBV9, the J call TRBJ2-5, with TRBD2 matching 11 bases. The V gene's germline CDR1 is SGDLS and CDR2 YYNGEE. The CDR3 length is 15 residues. Trimming at V came to 4 bases and at J to 5 bases, leaving 7 bases not matched to a gene. CDR3 sequence reads: CASSLLAGGWETQYF. The CDR3 nucleotides read TGTGCCAGCAGCTTGCTAGCGGGAGGATGGGAGACCCAGTACTTC.

V gene TRBV2 combines with J gene TRBJ2-1, with 7 positions matching TRBD2. Trimming cost V 2 bases and J 7 bases; bases outside gene matches: 5. Germline values: CDR1 SNHLY, CDR2 FYNNEI. CDR3 length: 14 amino acids. CDR3 loop: CASSEQLANNEQFF. CDR3 nucleotides: TGTGCCAGCAGTGAACAACTAGCGAATAATGAGCAGTTCTTC.

The chain has TRBV3-1 (or the pseudogene TRBV3-2) and TRBJ1-4; 9 nucleotides line up with TRBD1. This CDR3 spans 20 amino acids. Unmatched junction bases numbered 17, after V lost 1 base and J lost 5 bases. Germline CDR1 LGHDT, CDR2 YNNKEL (reference sequence). CDR3 in DNA: TGTGCCAGCAGCCAAGCCCCATGGACCGGGACAGGGAATGAAAATGAAAAACTGTTTTTT. Protein sequence: CASSQAPWTGTGNENEKLFF.

The V and J genes are TRBV7-2 and TRBJ2-3; D is undetermined. Germline CDR1 SGHTA, CDR2 FQGNSA. This CDR3 spans 13 amino acids. Trimming pared 6 bases from V and 3 bases from J, leaving 10 bases between. CDR3 loop: CASSLPGTDTQYF. As DNA, the CDR3 is TGTGCCAGCAGTCTGCCTGGGACAGATACGCAGTATTTT.

The chain is built from TRBV20-1 and TRBJ2-7, with D perhaps matching TRBD1 (6 bases). V lost 7 bases, J lost 5 bases, and 12 bases lay in between. CDR3 length: 11 residues. Per the germline V gene, CDR1 is DFQATT and CDR2 is SNEGSKA (reference sequence). The CDR3 loop is CSEVRGNEQYF. The CDR3 DNA is TGCAGTGAAGTTAGGGGGAACGAGCAGTACTTC.

The chain is built from TRBV6-1 and TRBJ1-1; D is uncertain. The CDR3 has 13 residues. The V and J ends lost 2 bases and 4 bases respectively, with 8 bases between them. Germline V gene sequence: CDR1 MNHNS, CDR2 SASEGT. CDR3 in amino acids: CASSESGFTEAFF. The CDR3 nucleotides are TGTGCCAGCAGTGAATCGGGGTTCACTGAAGCTTTCTTT.

V is TRBV15 and J is TRBJ1-1; D might be TRBD1 (6 bases). Per the germline V gene, CDR1 is LNHNV and CDR2 is YYDKDF (reference sequence). The CDR3 sequence is 15 residues long. Deletions cut 3 bases from V and 4 bases from J, with 15 bases between. In nucleotides, the CDR3 is TGTGCCACCAGCAGTGTACAGGGTAGGAGCACTGAAGCTTTCTTT. Protein: CATSSVQGRSTEAFF. Using reference TRBV15 and TRBJ1-1 for the parts outside the CDR3, the full variable domain is DAMVIQNPRYQVTQFGKPVTLSCSQTLNHNVMYWYQQKSSQAPKLLFHYYDKDFNNEADTPDNFQSRRPNTSFCFLDIRSPGLGDTAMYLCATSSVQGRSTEAFFGQGTRLTVV.

This chain uses TRBV4-3 with TRBJ1-1, with D maybe TRBD1 (5 bases). The CDR3 totals 14 residues. The germline V gene encodes CDR1 LGHNA and CDR2 YSLEER. Trimming stripped 1 base from V and 3 bases from J, with 9 bases between. This CDR3 is CASSQGTGYTEAFF. CDR3 coding DNA: TGCGCCAGCAGCCAAGGAACAGGTTACACTGAAGCTTTCTTT.

This rearrangement joins TRBV19 to TRBJ2-1; D unclear. The ends were cut back, 3 bases at V and 6 bases at J, with 15 bases in the middle. This CDR3 has 15 residues. Germline CDR1 and CDR2: LNHDA and SQIVND (reference sequence). This CDR3 reads CASSIRLARSNEQFF. CDR3 DNA: TGTGCCAGTAGTATCAGGTTGGCGCGAAGCAATGAGCAGTTCTTC.

The gene calls are TRBV7-9 and TRBJ2-1; 9 bases line up with TRBD2. CDR1 is SEHNR, CDR2 FQNEAQ, per germline (reference sequence). J gave up 4 bases and V 5 bases, and 12 bases lay outside the gene matches. CDR3 length: 17 residues. This CDR3 reads CASSPPWAAGGYNEQFF. CDR3 in DNA: TGTGCCAGCAGCCCACCGTGGGCGGCGGGGGGGTACAATGAGCAGTTCTTC. Looking up the rest from reference TRBV7-9 and TRBJ2-1 gives the full variable domain: DTGVSQNPRHKITKRGQNVTFRCDPISEHNRLYWYRQTLGQGPEFLTYFQNEAQLEKSRLLSDRFSAERPKGSFSTLEIQRTEQGDSAMYLCASSPPWAAGGYNEQFFGPGTRLTVL.